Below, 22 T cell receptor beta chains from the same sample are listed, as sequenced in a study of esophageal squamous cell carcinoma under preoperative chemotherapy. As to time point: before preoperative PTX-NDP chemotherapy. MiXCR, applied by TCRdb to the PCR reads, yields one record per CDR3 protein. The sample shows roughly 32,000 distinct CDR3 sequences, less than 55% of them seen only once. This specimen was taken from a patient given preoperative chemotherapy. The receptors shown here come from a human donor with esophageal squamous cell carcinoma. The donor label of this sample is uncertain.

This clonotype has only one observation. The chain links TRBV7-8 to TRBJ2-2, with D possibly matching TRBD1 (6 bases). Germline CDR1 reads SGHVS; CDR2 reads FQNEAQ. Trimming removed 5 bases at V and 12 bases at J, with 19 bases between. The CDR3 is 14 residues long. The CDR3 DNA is TGTGCCAGCAGCCTTGACGGCAGCACAGGGAAGCTGTTTTTT. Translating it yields CASSLDGSTGKLFF.

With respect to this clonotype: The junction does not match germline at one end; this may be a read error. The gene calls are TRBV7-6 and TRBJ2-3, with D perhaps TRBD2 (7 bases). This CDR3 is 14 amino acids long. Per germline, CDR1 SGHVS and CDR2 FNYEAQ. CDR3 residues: CAGRGGRDEETQYF. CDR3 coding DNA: TGTGCGGGGCGCGGGGGCCGTGACGAAGAGACGCAGTATTTC.

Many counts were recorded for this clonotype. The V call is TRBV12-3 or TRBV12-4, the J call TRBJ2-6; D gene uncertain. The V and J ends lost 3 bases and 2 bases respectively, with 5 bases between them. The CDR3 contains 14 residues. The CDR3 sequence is CASSLGPGANVLTF. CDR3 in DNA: TGTGCCAGCAGTTTGGGCCCTGGGGCCAACGTCCTGACTTTC.

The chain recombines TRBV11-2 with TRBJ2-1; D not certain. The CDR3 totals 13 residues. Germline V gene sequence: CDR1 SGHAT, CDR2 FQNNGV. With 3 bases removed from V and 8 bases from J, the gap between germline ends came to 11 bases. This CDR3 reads CASSFSADHEQFF. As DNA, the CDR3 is TGTGCCAGCAGCTTCTCTGCCGACCATGAGCAGTTCTTC.

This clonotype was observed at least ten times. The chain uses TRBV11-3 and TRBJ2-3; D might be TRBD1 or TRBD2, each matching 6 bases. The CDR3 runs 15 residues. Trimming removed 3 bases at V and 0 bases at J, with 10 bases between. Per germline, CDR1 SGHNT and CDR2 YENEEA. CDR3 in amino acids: CASSLGGTSTDTQYF. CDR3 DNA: TGTGCCAGCAGCTTGGGGGGCACTAGCACAGATACGCAGTATTTT.

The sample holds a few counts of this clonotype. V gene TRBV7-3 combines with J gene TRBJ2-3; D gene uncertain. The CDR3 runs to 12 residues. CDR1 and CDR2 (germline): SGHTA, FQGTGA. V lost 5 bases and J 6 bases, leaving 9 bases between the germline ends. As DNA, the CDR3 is TGTGCCAGCAGCAGACGCGCGGATACGCAGTATTTT. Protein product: CASSRRADTQYF. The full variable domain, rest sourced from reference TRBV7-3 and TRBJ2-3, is GAGVSQTPSNKVTEKGKYVELRCDPISGHTALYWYRQSLGQGPEFLIYFQGTGAADDSGLPNDRFFAVRPEGSVSTLKIQRTERGDSAVYLCASSRRADTQYFGPGTRLTVL.

The CDR3 DNA reads as TGCGCCAGCAGTCAATCAGGCTTACCCCGCGGGGACAGGCCGGCTGAGCAGTTCTTC. It yields the protein CASSQSGLPRGDRPAEQFF. The genes are TRBV23-1 and TRBJ2-1, with 8 bases fitting TRBD1. TRBV23-1 is an open reading frame whose function is uncertain. Trimming removed 0 bases from V and 9 bases from J; junction bases left unmatched: 19. This CDR3 region has 19 residues.

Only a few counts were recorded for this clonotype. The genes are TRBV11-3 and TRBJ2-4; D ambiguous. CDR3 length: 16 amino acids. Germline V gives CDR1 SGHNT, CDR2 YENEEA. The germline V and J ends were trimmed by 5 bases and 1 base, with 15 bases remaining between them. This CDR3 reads CASSVWSTGAKNIQYF. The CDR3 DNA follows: TGTGCCAGCAGCGTATGGTCTACCGGGGCCAAAAACATTCAGTACTTC.

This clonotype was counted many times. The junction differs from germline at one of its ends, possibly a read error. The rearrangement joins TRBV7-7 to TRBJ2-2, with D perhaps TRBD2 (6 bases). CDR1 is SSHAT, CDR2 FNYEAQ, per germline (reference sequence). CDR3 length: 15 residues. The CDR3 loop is CASSLDGGSTGELFF. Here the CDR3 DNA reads TGTGCTAGCAGCTTAGATGGGGGGAGCACCGGGGAGCTGTTTTTT.

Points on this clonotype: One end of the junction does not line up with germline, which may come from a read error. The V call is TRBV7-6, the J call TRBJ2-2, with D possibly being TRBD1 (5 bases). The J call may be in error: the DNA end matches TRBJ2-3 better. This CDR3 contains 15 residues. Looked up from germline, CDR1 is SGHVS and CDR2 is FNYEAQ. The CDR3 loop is CVRSFQAVSTGTQYF. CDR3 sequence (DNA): TGTGTCCGCAGCTTCCAGGCAGTGAGCACAGGTACGCAGTATTTT.

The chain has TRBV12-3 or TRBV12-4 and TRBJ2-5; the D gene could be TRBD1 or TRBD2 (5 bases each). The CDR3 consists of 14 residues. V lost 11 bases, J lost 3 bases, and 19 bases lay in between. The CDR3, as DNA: TGTGCCGGTCCCGGGGCCCGTGCCAAAGAGACCCAGTACTTC. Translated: CAGPGARAKETQYF.

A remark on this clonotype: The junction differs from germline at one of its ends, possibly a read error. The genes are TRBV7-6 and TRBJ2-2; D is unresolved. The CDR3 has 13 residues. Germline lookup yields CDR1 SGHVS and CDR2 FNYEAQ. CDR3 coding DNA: TGTGCCAGCAGCCATGGAAACACCGGTGCGCTGTATTTT. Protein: CASSHGNTGALYF.

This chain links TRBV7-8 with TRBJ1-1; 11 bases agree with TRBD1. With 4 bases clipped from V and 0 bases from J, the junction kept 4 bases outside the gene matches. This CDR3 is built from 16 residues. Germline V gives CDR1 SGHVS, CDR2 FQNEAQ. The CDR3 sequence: CASSWTGGSVNTEAFF. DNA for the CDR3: TGTGCCAGCAGCTGGACAGGGGGCTCGGTGAACACTGAAGCTTTCTTT.

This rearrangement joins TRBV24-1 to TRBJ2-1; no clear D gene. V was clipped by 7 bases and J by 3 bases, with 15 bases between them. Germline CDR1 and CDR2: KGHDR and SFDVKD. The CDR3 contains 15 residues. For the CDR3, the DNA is TGTGCCACCAGGTCGCCCAACGGCCTCTACAATGAGCAGTTCTTC. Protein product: CATRSPNGLYNEQFF.

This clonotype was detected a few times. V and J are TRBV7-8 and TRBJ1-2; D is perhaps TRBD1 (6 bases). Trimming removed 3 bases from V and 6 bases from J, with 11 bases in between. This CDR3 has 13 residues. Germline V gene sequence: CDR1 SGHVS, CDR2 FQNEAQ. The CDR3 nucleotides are TGTGCCAGCAGCTTGCAGGGGTATGATGGCTACACCTTC. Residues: CASSLQGYDGYTF.

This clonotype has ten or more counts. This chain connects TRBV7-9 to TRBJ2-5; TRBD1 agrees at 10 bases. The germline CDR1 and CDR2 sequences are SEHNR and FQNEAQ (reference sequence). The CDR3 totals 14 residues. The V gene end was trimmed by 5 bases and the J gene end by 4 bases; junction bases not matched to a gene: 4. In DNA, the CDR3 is TGTGCCAGCAGCAGACAGGGGGCGGGAGAGACCCAGTACTTC. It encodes CASSRQGAGETQYF. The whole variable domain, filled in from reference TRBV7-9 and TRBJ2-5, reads DTGVSQNPRHKITKRGQNVTFRCDPISEHNRLYWYRQTLGQGPEFLTYFQNEAQLEKSRLLSDRFSAERPKGSFSTLEIQRTEQGDSAMYLCASSRQGAGETQYFGPGTRLLVL.

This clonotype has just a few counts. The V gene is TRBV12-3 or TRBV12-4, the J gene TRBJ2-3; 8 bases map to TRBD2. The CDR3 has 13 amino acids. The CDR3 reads CARRRGALDTQYF. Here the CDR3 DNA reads TGTGCTCGGAGGCGGGGGGCCCTAGATACGCAGTATTTT.

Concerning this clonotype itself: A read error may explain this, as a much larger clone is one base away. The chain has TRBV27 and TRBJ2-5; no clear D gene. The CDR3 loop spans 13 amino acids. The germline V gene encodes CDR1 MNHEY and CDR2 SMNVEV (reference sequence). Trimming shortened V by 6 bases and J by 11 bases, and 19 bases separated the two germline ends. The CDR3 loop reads CASSQKKSHEQYF. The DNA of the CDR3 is TGTGCCAGCAGCCAAAAAAAATCCCATGAGCAGTACTTC.

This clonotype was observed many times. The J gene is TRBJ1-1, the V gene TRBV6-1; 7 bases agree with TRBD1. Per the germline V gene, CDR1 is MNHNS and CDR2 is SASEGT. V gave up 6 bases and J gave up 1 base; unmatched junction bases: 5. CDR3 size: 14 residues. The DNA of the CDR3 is TGTGCCAGCAGCATAGGACAGGAGAACACTGAAGCTTTCTTT. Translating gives CASSIGQENTEAFF.

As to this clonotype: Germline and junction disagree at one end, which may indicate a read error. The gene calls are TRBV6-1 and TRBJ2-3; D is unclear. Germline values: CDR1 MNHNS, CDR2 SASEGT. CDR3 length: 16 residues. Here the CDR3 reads CASSEFWGSYPDTQYF. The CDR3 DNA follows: TGTGCCAGCAGTGAATTTTGGGGAAGCTACCCAGATACCCAGTACTTT.

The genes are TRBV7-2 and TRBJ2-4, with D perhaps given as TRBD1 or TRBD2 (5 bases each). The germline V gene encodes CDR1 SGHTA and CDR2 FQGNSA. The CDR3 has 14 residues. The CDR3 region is CGAEGLRAKDTQYF. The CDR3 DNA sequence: TGTGGAGCTGAGGGGCTGCGAGCAAAAGACACGCAGTACTTC.

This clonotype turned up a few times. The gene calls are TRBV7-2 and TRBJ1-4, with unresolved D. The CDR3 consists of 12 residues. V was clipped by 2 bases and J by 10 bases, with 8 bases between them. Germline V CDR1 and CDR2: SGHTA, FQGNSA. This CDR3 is CASSLRTGKLFF. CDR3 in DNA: TGTGCCAGCAGCTTACGGACGGGAAAACTGTTTTTT.